These T cell receptor beta chains were read from a single sample in a study of T cells after yellow fever vaccination. MiXCR, applied by TCRdb to the 5' RACE reads, yields one record per CDR3 protein. The table lists about 300,000 distinct CDR3 sequences, 8.7% of them singletons. Here the sequenced sample was CD4+ T cells sorted from PBMCs, taken 5 days after the yellow fever booster vaccination. The receptors come from a man between 18 and 29 years old who received the YFV17D yellow fever vaccine. CDR3s leave out the opening cysteine and the closing phenylalanine or tryptophan. Fields, in order: J gene, V gene, CDR3 protein.

j_call: TRBJ2-7; v_call: TRBV11-2; cdr3_aa: ASSLTGLAGGYEQY
j_call: TRBJ1-3; v_call: TRBV10-3; cdr3_aa: AISGGERGIGNTIY
j_call: TRBJ2-1; v_call: TRBV7-9; cdr3_aa: ASSLGGGDNEQF
j_call: TRBJ1-1; v_call: TRBV29-1; cdr3_aa: SVEDHLDTEAF
j_call: TRBJ2-6; v_call: TRBV11-2; cdr3_aa: ASSSGRAGANVLT
j_call: TRBJ2-2; v_call: TRBV3-1; cdr3_aa: ASTKWPRGTGELF
j_call: TRBJ2-3; v_call: TRBV4-2; cdr3_aa: ASSQGYLTGTGFTDTQY
j_call: TRBJ2-7; v_call: TRBV7-2; cdr3_aa: ASSSSDLYEQY
j_call: TRBJ1-4; v_call: TRBV5-1; cdr3_aa: ASSLQDSSVEKLF
j_call: TRBJ2-5; v_call: TRBV10-3; cdr3_aa: AISVRVGETQY
j_call: TRBJ2-1; v_call: TRBV20-1; cdr3_aa: STLSGGARREQF
j_call: TRBJ2-5; v_call: TRBV28; cdr3_aa: ASSQTGALETQY
j_call: TRBJ2-3; v_call: TRBV5-6; cdr3_aa: ASSTTSGADTQY
j_call: TRBJ2-1; v_call: TRBV7-2; cdr3_aa: ASSFAIEQF
j_call: TRBJ2-7; v_call: TRBV5-1; cdr3_aa: ASTRTAGSGEQY
j_call: TRBJ1-6; v_call: TRBV21-1; cdr3_aa: ASSKGAAITNSPLH
j_call: TRBJ1-5; v_call: TRBV6-5; cdr3_aa: ASSWTGSSNQPQH
j_call: TRBJ1-1; v_call: TRBV6-5; cdr3_aa: ASSYSPYGEGEAF
j_call: TRBJ1-1; v_call: TRBV9; cdr3_aa: ASSPFQGWSPEAF
j_call: TRBJ2-5; v_call: TRBV2; cdr3_aa: ASSEIRVAGSQETQY
j_call: TRBJ2-7; v_call: TRBV6-2/TRBV6-3; cdr3_aa: ASSIDGFSYEQY
j_call: TRBJ2-7; v_call: TRBV20-1; cdr3_aa: SAQDRTYEQY
j_call: TRBJ2-1; v_call: TRBV5-6; cdr3_aa: ASSFQSGNEQF
j_call: TRBJ2-3; v_call: TRBV9; cdr3_aa: ASSVTAPSTDTQY
j_call: TRBJ2-3; v_call: TRBV28; cdr3_aa: ASKLGGLTDTQY
j_call: TRBJ2-1; v_call: TRBV7-2; cdr3_aa: ASSSRNWRNNEQF
j_call: TRBJ2-7; v_call: TRBV5-4; cdr3_aa: ASSAPRSYEQY
j_call: TRBJ2-2; v_call: TRBV27; cdr3_aa: ASTPGLAGRTGELF
j_call: TRBJ2-3; v_call: TRBV20-1; cdr3_aa: SARTGSTDTQY
j_call: TRBJ1-3; v_call: TRBV5-1; cdr3_aa: ASSLVGSVSGNTIY
j_call: TRBJ1-2; v_call: TRBV7-2; cdr3_aa: ASSLAGGGYT
j_call: TRBJ2-3; v_call: TRBV4-3; cdr3_aa: ASSHRAESTDTQY
j_call: TRBJ1-5; v_call: TRBV5-1; cdr3_aa: ASSLFPDSNQPQH
j_call: TRBJ2-7; v_call: TRBV27; cdr3_aa: ASSLQGIYEQY
j_call: TRBJ2-1; v_call: TRBV12-3/TRBV12-4; cdr3_aa: ASSFWGGNEQF
j_call: TRBJ2-2; v_call: TRBV7-3; cdr3_aa: ASSLMGAGTGELF